The next 27 T cell receptor beta chains were all read from a single sample in a study of lymphopenia after photon versus proton radiotherapy. Some clones are missing from TCRdb's copy, which holds only in-frame ones; the method was immunoSEQ multiplex PCR. The table has 43,000 or so clones, over 75% seen once; the top ten hold 2% to 2.5%. Sequences were derived from peripheral blood, sampled from a patient treated with photon-based radiotherapy. These receptors were taken from a man aged 40-55 years with gastric cancer.

The gene calls are TRBV7-6 and TRBJ1-2, with 8 bases aligning to TRBD1. This CDR3 contains 15 residues. The V gene's germline CDR1 is SGHVS and CDR2 FNYEAQ. With V trimmed by 1 base and J by 3 bases, 4 bases remained unmatched. The CDR3: CASSLVAGGDYGYTF. In DNA form, the CDR3 reads TGTGCCAGCAGCTTAGTAGCAGGGGGCGACTATGGCTACACCTTC.

This clone was counted between two and nine times. The chain recombines TRBV25-1 with TRBJ2-2; TRBD1 matches 7 bases. Germline trimming cut 4 bases from V and 6 bases from J; bases unmatched to any gene: 2. This CDR3 region has 13 residues. Per the germline V gene, CDR1 is MGHDK and CDR2 is SYGVNS. The CDR3 DNA follows: TGTGCCAGCAGTGCGACAGGGCCCGGGGAGCTGTTTTTT. It codes for CASSATGPGELFF.

CDR3 coding DNA: TGTGCCAGCAGTGAAGGCTCGACGGCTTTCTTT. As protein: CASSEGSTAFF. V usage is TRBV2 and J usage is TRBJ1-1; D ambiguous. CDR3 length equals 11 residues. Germline V lookup: CDR1 SNHLY, CDR2 FYNNEI. V was shortened by 1 base and J by 11 bases, with 8 bases between the two germline ends.

The count of this clone is one. The gene calls are TRBV5-1 and TRBJ2-5; 8 bases match TRBD1. The CDR3 covers 14 residues. With 4 bases clipped from V and 2 bases from J, the junction kept 4 bases outside the gene matches. Germline values: CDR1 SGHRS, CDR2 YFSETQ. The chain's CDR3 is CASSNGQGQETQYF. CDR3 bases: TGCGCCAGCAGCAACGGACAGGGTCAAGAGACCCAGTACTTC.

This chain uses TRBV10-3 with TRBJ2-7; 10 nucleotides agree with TRBD2. Germline V gene sequence: CDR1 ENHRY, CDR2 SYGVKD. CDR3 length equals 14 residues. V was pared by 6 bases and J by 2 bases, with 4 bases of the junction left unmatched. This chain's CDR3 is CAISAGTSAYEQYF. The CDR3 bases are TGTGCCATCAGCGCCGGGACTAGCGCCTACGAGCAGTACTTC.

This chain joins TRBV19 and TRBJ1-5; possibly TRBD1 for D (5 bases). This CDR3 contains 15 residues. The germline CDR1 and CDR2 sequences are LNHDA and SQIVND (reference sequence). Trimming cost V 0 bases and J 5 bases, with 11 bases left between them. CDR3 sequence (DNA): TGTGCCAGTAGTATAGAGGGGGTAGGGGATCAGCCCCAGCATTTT. Translation gives CASSIEGVGDQPQHF.

The chain links TRBV7-2 to TRBJ1-1, with 11 bases aligning to TRBD1. With V trimmed by 5 bases and J by 8 bases, 1 base remained unmatched. From germline, CDR1 is SGHTA and CDR2 FQGNSA. CDR3 length: 12 amino acids. As DNA, the CDR3 is TGTGCCAGCAGCCGGACAGGGGGCGAAGCTTTCTTT. Translated: CASSRTGGEAFF. Full variable domain (missing parts from reference TRBV7-2 and TRBJ1-1): GAGVSQSPSNKVTEKGKDVELRCDPISGHTALYWYRQSLGQGLEFLIYFQGNSAPDKSGLPSDRFSAERTGGSVSTLTIQRTQQEDSAVYLCASSRTGGEAFFGQGTRLTVV.

The rearrangement links TRBV5-1 to TRBJ1-2; maybe TRBD1 (6 bases). This CDR3 comprises 15 residues. The germline CDR1 and CDR2 sequences are SGHRS and YFSETQ. The V gene lost 4 bases and the J gene lost 3 bases, with 16 bases spanning the gap. The CDR3 DNA reads TGCGCCAGCAGCCCCGATATCAGGACAGACTATGGCTACACCTTC. This sequence encodes CASSPDIRTDYGYTF.

The J gene is TRBJ2-1, the V gene TRBV11-3, with a tentative D call TRBD1 (7 bases). CDR3 size: 14 residues. Germline CDR1 reads SGHNT; CDR2 reads YENEEA. Trimming pared 3 bases from V and 4 bases from J, leaving 10 bases between. The CDR3 bases are TGTGCCAGCAGCTTCAGGGGGGTTTACAATGAGCAGTTCTTC. It codes for CASSFRGVYNEQFF.

The chain combines TRBV6-1 with TRBJ2-6; TRBD1 matches at 9 bases. CDR3 length: 19 residues. J lost 0 bases, V lost 6 bases, and 12 bases had no gene match. The germline CDR1 and CDR2 sequences are MNHNS and SASEGT. CDR3 region: CASREFGQGRPSGANVLTF. The CDR3, as DNA: TGTGCCAGCAGGGAATTTGGACAGGGGCGTCCCTCTGGGGCCAACGTCCTGACTTTC.

The J gene is TRBJ2-3, the V gene TRBV10-3; 13 bases are a match to TRBD2. Trimming took 3 bases from V and 1 from J; bases not matched to a gene: 4. Germline assignment: CDR1 ENHRY and CDR2 SYGVKD. The CDR3 is 17 residues long. CDR3 nucleotides: TGTGCCATCAGTGACCGGACTAGCGGGGGACGCACAGATACGCAGTATTTT. Translated: CAISDRTSGGRTDTQYF.

The chain is built from TRBV2 and TRBJ2-5, with D possibly being TRBD2 (5 bases). Germline CDR1 and CDR2: SNHLY and FYNNEI. V was shortened by 2 bases and J by 5 bases, with 12 bases between the two germline ends. This CDR3 contains 14 residues. CDR3 amino acids: CASSEPGSRETQYF. The CDR3 DNA reads TGTGCCAGCAGTGAACCGGGGTCGCGGGAGACCCAGTACTTC.

V gene TRBV7-2 combines with J gene TRBJ1-1, with unresolved D. The CDR3 spans 12 residues. In germline, CDR1 is SGHTA, CDR2 FQGNSA. V was clipped by 5 bases and J by 4 bases, with 8 bases between them. CDR3: CASSQGSTEAFF. Here the CDR3 DNA reads TGTGCCAGCAGCCAAGGGAGCACTGAAGCTTTCTTT.

This clone showed up just once. The genes are TRBV5-4 and TRBJ1-1; TRBD1 agrees at 11 bases. Germline V lookup: CDR1 SGHNT, CDR2 YYREEE (reference sequence). The CDR3 consists of 18 residues. V trimming: 3 bases; J trimming: 1 base; junction bases outside the gene matches: 11. CDR3 DNA sequence: TGTGCCAGCAGCTCCCCCTGGACAGGGGGCGAGAAGAACACTGAAGCTTTCTTT. Translation: CASSSPWTGGEKNTEAFF.

The gene calls are TRBV19 and TRBJ2-7, with 9 bases that match TRBD1. The germline V gene has CDR1 LNHDA and CDR2 SQIVND (reference sequence). This CDR3 contains 14 residues. The ends lost 5 bases at V and 1 base at J; junction bases unmatched: 3. CDR3 sequence reads: CASSDRGVSYEQYF. Here the CDR3 DNA reads TGTGCCAGTAGTGACAGGGGGGTTTCCTACGAGCAGTACTTC.

The V and J genes are TRBV7-2 and TRBJ2-5; 11 bases match TRBD1. V shed 6 bases and J 4 bases; nucleotides not matched to a gene: 10. This CDR3 has 16 amino acids. Germline CDR1 reads SGHTA; CDR2 reads FQGNSA. Here the CDR3 reads CASRQSRTGGLETQYF. Written as DNA, the CDR3 is TGTGCCAGCAGACAATCACGGACAGGGGGCCTAGAGACCCAGTACTTC.

V and J are TRBV19 and TRBJ1-4, with a tentative D call TRBD1 (6 bases). The CDR3 runs 14 residues. CDR1 and CDR2 from the germline V gene are LNHDA and SQIVND (reference sequence). Trimming cost V 3 bases and J 8 bases, with 13 bases left between them. The CDR3 sequence is CASSMFRTEEKLFF. The DNA of the CDR3 is TGTGCCAGTAGTATGTTTCGGACAGAAGAAAAACTGTTTTTT.

This clone was observed a single time. The chain recombines TRBV12-5 with TRBJ2-7, with 8 bases aligning to TRBD1. CDR3 length: 14 amino acids. CDR1 is LGHNT and CDR2 is FRNRAP in the germline V gene. Unmatched junction bases numbered 7, after V lost 6 bases and J lost 3 bases. CDR3 amino acids: CASGLPGQVYEQYF. CDR3 DNA: TGTGCTAGTGGACTCCCGGGACAGGTCTACGAGCAGTACTTC.

This clone was detected only once. The rearrangement uses TRBV9 and TRBJ1-4; D perhaps matches TRBD1 (5 bases). The V gene lost 0 bases and the J gene lost 4 bases, with 16 bases spanning the gap. The CDR3 contains 17 residues. Germline V gives CDR1 SGDLS, CDR2 YYNGEE. The DNA for the CDR3 is TGTGCCAGCAGCGTAGGGAGGGGTCGCAGCAATAATGAAAAACTGTTTTTT. Amino acids: CASSVGRGRSNNEKLFF.

In regard to this clone: Other DNA sequences within the sample encode an identical CDR3. This rearrangement joins TRBV4-3 to TRBJ1-2; D uncertain. This CDR3 spans 14 amino acids. CDR1 and CDR2 from the germline V gene are LGHNA and YSLEER. The V end was cut by 0 bases, the J end by 1 base, with 6 bases between. The DNA for the CDR3 is TGCGCCAGCAGCCAAGACGGATTTAACTATGGCTACACCTTC. Protein sequence: CASSQDGFNYGYTF.

J is TRBJ1-2 and V is TRBV11-2; D unresolved. V was pared by 5 bases and J by 3 bases, with 13 bases between. The germline gives CDR1 SGHAT, CDR2 FQNNGV. CDR3 size: 14 residues. The DNA of the CDR3 is TGTGCCAGCAGCCCCGGGGTGGGTTACTATGGCTACACCTTC. Translation gives CASSPGVGYYGYTF. The full variable domain, in which reference TRBV11-2 and TRBJ1-2 provide the parts outside the CDR3, is EAGVAQSPRYKIIEKRQSVAFWCNPISGHATLYWYQQILGQGPKLLIQFQNNGVVDDSQLPKDRFSAERLKGVDSTLKIQPAKLEDSAVYLCASSPGVGYYGYTFGSGTRLTVV.

This rearrangement joins TRBV6-6 to TRBJ2-1; D ambiguous. The CDR3 runs 13 residues. Trimming removed 5 bases from V and 6 bases from J, with 11 bases in between. The germline V gene encodes CDR1 MNHNY and CDR2 SVGAGI (reference sequence). CDR3 in amino acids: CASSLRHLNEQFF. In DNA, the CDR3 is TGTGCCAGCAGTCTCCGACACCTCAATGAGCAGTTCTTC.

This clone was detected once. The chain couples TRBV5-1 to TRBJ2-1; D perhaps matches TRBD2 (6 bases). V dropped 3 bases and J dropped 1 base, with 14 bases sitting between them. The CDR3 has 16 residues. In germline, CDR1 is SGHRS, CDR2 YFSETQ. This chain's CDR3 is CASSWATGGSYNEQFF. CDR3 sequence (DNA): TGCGCCAGCAGCTGGGCGACTGGGGGGTCCTACAATGAGCAGTTCTTC.

The chain joins TRBV5-1 to TRBJ2-5, with a weak D call TRBD1 (7 bases). This CDR3 contains 17 residues. Germline CDR1 reads SGHRS; CDR2 reads YFSETQ. Trimming took off 0 bases at V and 3 bases at J, with 18 bases between the two ends. For the CDR3, the DNA is TGCGCCAGCAGCTTGGCCTTGGGCAGGGGGGCGGAAGAGACCCAGTACTTC. Encoded protein: CASSLALGRGAEETQYF.

The chain joins TRBV2 to TRBJ2-7, with TRBD2 as a possible D gene (5 bases). From germline, CDR1 is SNHLY and CDR2 FYNNEI. CDR3 length equals 14 residues. V lost 7 bases and J 0 bases, leaving 13 bases between the germline ends. The CDR3 DNA reads TGTGCCAGCAAAAGCACGGGGAGCTCCTACGAGCAGTACTTC. This gives the protein CASKSTGSSYEQYF.

As for this clone: This sample also contains other DNA sequences that code for the same CDR3. This chain joins TRBV4-3 and TRBJ1-2; D is perhaps TRBD1 (6 bases). The CDR3 is 13 residues long. Trimming removed 0 bases from V and 9 bases from J, with 11 bases in between. Per germline, CDR1 LGHNA and CDR2 YSLEER. The CDR3 nucleotides are TGCGCCAGCAGCCAAGAGACAGGTCGACGCTACACCTTC. Translated: CASSQETGRRYTF.

The chain carries TRBV4-3 and TRBJ1-1; D is unclear. The V gene's germline CDR1 is LGHNA and CDR2 YSLEER. This CDR3 contains 14 residues. V was shortened by 2 bases and J by 3 bases, with 10 bases between the two germline ends. As DNA, the CDR3 is TGCGCCAGCAGCCAATTCACAGAGGACACTGAAGCTTTCTTT. Translated, it gives CASSQFTEDTEAFF.